These 9 T cell receptor beta chains share one sample of origin, sequenced in a study of identical twins. MiXCR, applied by TCRdb to the 5' RACE reads, yields one record per CDR3 protein. The profile shows nearly 900,000 distinct CDR3 sequences, about 12% of them singletons. These sequences were also reported in another study, on yellow fever vaccine responses in identical twins.

The sample taken for sequencing was PBMCs. These receptor sequences come from a woman under 30 in good health.

There are a few counts of this clonotype. V is TRBV4-1 and J is TRBJ2-3; D gene uncertain. V lost 0 bases to trimming and J lost 5 bases, with 6 bases between them. The CDR3 contains 13 residues. Germline V gene sequence: CDR1 MGHRA, CDR2 YSYEKL. In nucleotides, the CDR3 is TGCGCCAGCAGCCAAGATAATGAAGATACGCAGTATTTT. This sequence encodes CASSQDNEDTQYF.

This clonotype occurred many times. The rearrangement uses TRBV4-1 and TRBJ1-2; TRBD1 matches at 7 bases. Germline V lookup: CDR1 MGHRA, CDR2 YSYEKL. The CDR3 is 19 residues long. V trimming: 1 base; J trimming: 0 bases; junction bases outside the gene matches: 14. The CDR3 loop is CASSQGLKGAGISNYGYTF. CDR3 DNA: TGCGCCAGCAGCCAAGGTCTTAAGGGGGCAGGGATATCTAACTATGGCTACACCTTC.

This clonotype was observed at least ten times. The genes are TRBV20-1 and TRBJ2-2, with D tentatively TRBD1 or TRBD2 (6 bases each). In germline, CDR1 is DFQATT, CDR2 SNEGSKA (reference sequence). The CDR3 has 12 residues. V was clipped by 6 bases and J by 6 bases, with 11 bases between them. The CDR3 sequence is CSAVRGAGELFF. The CDR3, as DNA: TGCAGTGCAGTGAGGGGGGCCGGGGAGCTGTTTTTT.

There are a few counts of this clonotype. Here the CDR3 DNA reads TGTGCCAGCAAGCCAAGTCTCACCGTTCCGAACACTGAAGCTTTCTTT. This gives the protein CASKPSLTVPNTEAFF. The chain has TRBV3-1 and TRBJ1-1; D not resolved. The CDR3 extends over 16 amino acids. The V end was cut by 7 bases, the J end by 1 base, with 19 bases between. The V gene's germline CDR1 is LGHDT and CDR2 YNNKEL (reference sequence).

V and J are TRBV11-2 and TRBJ1-1; D remains unclear. The V gene lost 1 base and the J gene lost 0 bases, with 9 bases spanning the gap. Looked up from germline, CDR1 is SGHAT and CDR2 is FQNNGV. CDR3 length: 15 residues. CDR3 region: CASSLAFSLNTEAFF. CDR3 bases: TGTGCCAGCAGCTTAGCGTTCAGCCTGAACACTGAAGCTTTCTTT.

This clonotype was detected a few times. The J gene is TRBJ2-2, the V gene TRBV5-5; TRBD2 aligns across 7 bases. The CDR3 loop spans 15 amino acids. The germline gives CDR1 SGHKS, CDR2 YYEKEE (reference sequence). V was pared by 2 bases and J by 4 bases, with 5 bases of the junction left unmatched. CDR3 nucleotide sequence: TGTGCCAGCAGCTTAGGGAGGGTCGTCACCGGGGAGCTGTTTTTT. Translating it yields CASSLGRVVTGELFF. Together with reference TRBV5-5 and TRBJ2-2, the CDR3 gives the full variable domain: DAGVTQSPTHLIKTRGQQVTLRCSPISGHKSVSWYQQVLGQGPQFIFQYYEKEERGRGNFPDRFSARQFPNYSSELNVNALLLGDSALYLCASSLGRVVTGELFFGEGSRLTVL.

This clonotype was found a few times. CDR3 region: CAISEWWYGYTF. In DNA form, the CDR3 reads TGTGCCATCAGTGAGTGGTGGTATGGCTACACCTTC. V is TRBV10-3 and J is TRBJ1-2; D not resolved. From germline, CDR1 is ENHRY and CDR2 SYGVKD. The CDR3 contains 12 residues. Trimming took off 1 base at V and 5 bases at J, with 5 bases between the two ends.

The genes are TRBV6-2 or TRBV6-3 and TRBJ2-1; TRBD2 agrees at 15 bases. Germline-derived CDR1 and CDR2 are MNHEY and SVGEGT. Trimming at V came to 2 bases and at J to 6 bases, leaving 5 bases not matched to a gene. The CDR3 extends over 17 amino acids. CDR3 loop: CASSYPPGLAGGNEQFF. The CDR3 DNA sequence: TGTGCCAGCAGTTACCCACCGGGACTAGCGGGGGGCAATGAGCAGTTCTTC.

This chain connects TRBV5-5 to TRBJ1-5; TRBD1 matches 8 bases. Germline V lookup: CDR1 SGHKS, CDR2 YYEKEE (reference sequence). CDR3 length equals 17 residues. Trimming took 0 bases from V and 5 from J; bases not matched to a gene: 10. In nucleotides, the CDR3 is TGTGCCAGCAGCTTGGGTCAGACAGGGGTGTTCGATCAGCCCCAGCATTTT. Protein sequence: CASSLGQTGVFDQPQHF.